This TCR beta chain was observed in a study of blood T cell repertoires in COVID-19. Study summary: Nucleic acid was either cDNA or gDNA, and it came from T cells, B-cell-depleted T cells, or PBMCs.

Authors' analysis steps: The authors estimated nucleated cell counts from reference gene primer amplification. Produced via immunoSEQ multiplex PCR; TCRdb's table is partial and in-frame only. The DNA was the basis for D and trimming; V, J and clone size are from that table. The table shows about 59,000 clones, with around four fifths occurring only once. Losses at the gene ends were 3 bases for V and 7 bases for J; bases not matched to a gene: 12. The CDR3 runs 16 residues. CDR1 and CDR2 (germline): SGHRS, YFSETQ. This receptor was obtained from an elderly man with acute or convalescent COVID-19. Sequencing was carried out using peripheral blood. The V gene is TRBV5-1, the J gene TRBJ2-1, with 8 bases identical to TRBD2. CDR3 DNA: TGCGCCAGCAGCTCCATCCCAGCGGGGGCCGCGAATGAGCAGTTCTTC. Its protein product is CASSSIPAGAANEQFF.